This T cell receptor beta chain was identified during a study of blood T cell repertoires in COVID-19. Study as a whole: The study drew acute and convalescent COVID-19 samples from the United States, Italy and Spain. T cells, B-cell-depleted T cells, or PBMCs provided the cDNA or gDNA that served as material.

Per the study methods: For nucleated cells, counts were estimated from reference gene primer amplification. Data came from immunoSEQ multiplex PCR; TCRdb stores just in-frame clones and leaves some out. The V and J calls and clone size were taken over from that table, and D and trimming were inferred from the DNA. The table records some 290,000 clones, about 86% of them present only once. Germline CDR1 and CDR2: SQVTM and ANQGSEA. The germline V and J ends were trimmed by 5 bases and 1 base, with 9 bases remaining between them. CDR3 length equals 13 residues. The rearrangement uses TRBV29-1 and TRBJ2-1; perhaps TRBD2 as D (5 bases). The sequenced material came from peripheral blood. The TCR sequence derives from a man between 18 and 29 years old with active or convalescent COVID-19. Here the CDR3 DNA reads TGCAGCGTTACCGGGAAATCCTACAATGAGCAGTTCTTC. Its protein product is CSVTGKSYNEQFF.